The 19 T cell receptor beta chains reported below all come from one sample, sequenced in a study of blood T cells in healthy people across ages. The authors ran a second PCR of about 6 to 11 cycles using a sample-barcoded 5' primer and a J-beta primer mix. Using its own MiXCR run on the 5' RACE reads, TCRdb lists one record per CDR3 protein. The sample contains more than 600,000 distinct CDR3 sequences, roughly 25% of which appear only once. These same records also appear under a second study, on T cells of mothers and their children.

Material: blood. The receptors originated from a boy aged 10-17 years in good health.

CDR3 coding DNA: TGCAGTGCTGCGGGGGACAGCTCCTACAATGAGCAGTTCTTC. It encodes CSAAGDSSYNEQFF. This chain uses TRBV20-1 with TRBJ2-1; either TRBD1 or TRBD2 may supply D (7 bases each). Looked up from germline, CDR1 is DFQATT and CDR2 is SNEGSKA (reference sequence). There are 14 residues in the CDR3. V lost 5 bases, J lost 0 bases, and 11 bases lay in between.

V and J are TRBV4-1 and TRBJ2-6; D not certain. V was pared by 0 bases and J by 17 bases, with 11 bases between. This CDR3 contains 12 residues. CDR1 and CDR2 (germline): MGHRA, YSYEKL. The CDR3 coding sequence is TGCGCCAGCAGCCAAGAGTCCCCAGGTTTGACTTTC. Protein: CASSQESPGLTF.

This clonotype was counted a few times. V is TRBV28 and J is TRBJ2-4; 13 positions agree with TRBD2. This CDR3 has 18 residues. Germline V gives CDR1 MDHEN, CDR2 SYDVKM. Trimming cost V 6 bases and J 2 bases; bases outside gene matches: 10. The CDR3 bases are TGTGCCAGCAGCCCAACCGGGACTAGCGGGACATCCAAAAACATTCAGTACTTC. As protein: CASSPTGTSGTSKNIQYF.

CDR3 protein: CASSYPLAGSSYNEQFF. CDR3 sequence (DNA): TGTGCCAGCAGCTACCCCTTGGCGGGTAGCTCCTACAATGAGCAGTTCTTC. The chain has TRBV7-9 and TRBJ2-1; TRBD2 might be the D (5 bases). Germline loops: CDR1 SEHNR, CDR2 FQNEAQ (reference sequence). Trimming removed 4 bases from V and 0 bases from J, with 16 bases in between. The CDR3 length is 17 residues.

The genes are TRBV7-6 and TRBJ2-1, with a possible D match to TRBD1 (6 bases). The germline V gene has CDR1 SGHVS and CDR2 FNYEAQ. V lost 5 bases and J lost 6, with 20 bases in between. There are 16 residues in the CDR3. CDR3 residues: CASSPTGGARVNEQFF. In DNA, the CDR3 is TGTGCCAGCAGCCCTACTGGGGGCGCCCGGGTCAATGAGCAGTTCTTC. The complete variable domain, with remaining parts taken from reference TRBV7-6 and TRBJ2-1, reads GAGVSQSPRYKVTKRGQDVALRCDPISGHVSLYWYRQALGQGPEFLTYFNYEAQQDKSGLPNDRFSAERPEGSISTLTIQRTEQRDSAMYRCASSPTGGARVNEQFFGPGTRLTVL.

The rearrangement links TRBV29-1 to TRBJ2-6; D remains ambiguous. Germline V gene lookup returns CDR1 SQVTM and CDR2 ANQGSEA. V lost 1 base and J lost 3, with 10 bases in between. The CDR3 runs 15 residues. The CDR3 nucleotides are TGCAGCGTTGAAGTGGTAGGTTTTGGGGCCAACGTCCTGACTTTC. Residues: CSVEVVGFGANVLTF.

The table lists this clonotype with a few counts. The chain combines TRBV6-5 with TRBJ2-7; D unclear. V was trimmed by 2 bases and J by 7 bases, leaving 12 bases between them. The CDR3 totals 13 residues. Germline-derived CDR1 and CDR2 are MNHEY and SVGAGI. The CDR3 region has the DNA TGTGCCAGCAGTTACGTGGCCCCCACGGAGCAGTACTTC. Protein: CASSYVAPTEQYF.

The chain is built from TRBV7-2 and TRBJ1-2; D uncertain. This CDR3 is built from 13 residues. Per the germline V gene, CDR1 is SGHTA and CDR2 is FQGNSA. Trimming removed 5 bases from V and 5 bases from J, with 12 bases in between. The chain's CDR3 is CASSQTRGYGYTF. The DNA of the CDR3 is TGTGCCAGCAGCCAAACTCGCGGTTATGGCTACACCTTC.

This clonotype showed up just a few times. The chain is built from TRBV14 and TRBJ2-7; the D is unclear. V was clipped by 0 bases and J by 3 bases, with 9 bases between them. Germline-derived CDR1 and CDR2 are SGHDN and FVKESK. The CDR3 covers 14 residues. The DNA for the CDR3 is TGTGCCAGCAGCCAAGATAGCCGGATCTACGAGCAGTACTTC. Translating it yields CASSQDSRIYEQYF.

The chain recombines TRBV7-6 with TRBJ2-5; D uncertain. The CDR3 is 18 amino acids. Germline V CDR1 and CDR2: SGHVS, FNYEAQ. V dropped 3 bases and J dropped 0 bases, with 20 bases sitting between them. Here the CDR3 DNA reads TGTGCCAGCAGCTTCTTACCGGATAGTAGCAGATACCAAGAGACCCAGTACTTC. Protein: CASSFLPDSSRYQETQYF.

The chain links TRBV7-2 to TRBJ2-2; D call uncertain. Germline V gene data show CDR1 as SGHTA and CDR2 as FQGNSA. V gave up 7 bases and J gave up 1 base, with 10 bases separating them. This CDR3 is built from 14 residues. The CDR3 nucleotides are TGTGCCAGCAATCTCCGCGGGAACACCGGGGAGCTGTTTTTT. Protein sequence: CASNLRGNTGELFF.

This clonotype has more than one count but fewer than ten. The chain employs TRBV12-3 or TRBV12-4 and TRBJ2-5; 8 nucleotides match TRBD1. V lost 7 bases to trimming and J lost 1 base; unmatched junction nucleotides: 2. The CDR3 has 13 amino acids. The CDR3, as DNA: TGTGCCAGCACCGGGACAGGCCAAGAGACCCAGTACTTC. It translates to CASTGTGQETQYF.

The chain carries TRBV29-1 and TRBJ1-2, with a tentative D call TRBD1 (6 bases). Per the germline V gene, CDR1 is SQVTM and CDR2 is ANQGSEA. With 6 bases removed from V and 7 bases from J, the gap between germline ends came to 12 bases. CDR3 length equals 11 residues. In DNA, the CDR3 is TGCAGCGTACCCACAGGGTTTGGCTACACCTTC. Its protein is CSVPTGFGYTF.

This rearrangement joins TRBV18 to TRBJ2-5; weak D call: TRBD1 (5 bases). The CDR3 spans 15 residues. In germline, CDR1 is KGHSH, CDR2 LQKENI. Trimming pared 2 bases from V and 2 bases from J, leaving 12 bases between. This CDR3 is CASSPAGFEQETQYF. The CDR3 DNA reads TGTGCCAGCTCACCAGCAGGGTTTGAACAAGAGACCCAGTACTTC.

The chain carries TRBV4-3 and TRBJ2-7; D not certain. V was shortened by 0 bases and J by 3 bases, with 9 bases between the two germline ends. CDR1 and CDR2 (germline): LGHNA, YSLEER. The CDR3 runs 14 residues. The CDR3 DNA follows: TGCGCCAGCAGCCAAGAGGCAGTTAACTACGAGCAGTACTTC. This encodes CASSQEAVNYEQYF.

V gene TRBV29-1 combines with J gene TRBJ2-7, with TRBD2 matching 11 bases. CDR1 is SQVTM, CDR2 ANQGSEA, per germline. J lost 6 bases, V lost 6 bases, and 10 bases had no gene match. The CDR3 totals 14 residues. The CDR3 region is CSVAPLAGAGEQYF. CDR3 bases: TGCAGCGTCGCCCCACTAGCGGGAGCGGGCGAGCAGTACTTC.

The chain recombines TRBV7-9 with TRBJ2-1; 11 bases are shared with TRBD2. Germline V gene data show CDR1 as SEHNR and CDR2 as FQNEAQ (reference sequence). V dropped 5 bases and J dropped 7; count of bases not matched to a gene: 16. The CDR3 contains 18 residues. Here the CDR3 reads CASSDRLAGYGVPNEQFF. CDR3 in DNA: TGTGCCAGCAGCGACAGACTAGCGGGGTATGGGGTTCCAAATGAGCAGTTCTTC.

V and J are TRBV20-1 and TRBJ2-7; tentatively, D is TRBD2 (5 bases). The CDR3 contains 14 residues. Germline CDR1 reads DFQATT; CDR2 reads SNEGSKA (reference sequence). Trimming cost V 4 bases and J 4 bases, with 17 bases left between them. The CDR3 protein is CSATESLGGYEQYF. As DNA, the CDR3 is TGCAGTGCTACAGAAAGCTTGGGCGGGTACGAGCAGTACTTC.

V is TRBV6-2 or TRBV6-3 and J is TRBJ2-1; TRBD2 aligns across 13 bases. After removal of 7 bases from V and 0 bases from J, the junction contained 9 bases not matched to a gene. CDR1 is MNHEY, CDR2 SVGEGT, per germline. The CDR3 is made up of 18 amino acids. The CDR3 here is CASKTDRTSGSSYNEQFF. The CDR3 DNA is TGTGCCAGCAAGACTGATCGGACTAGCGGGAGCTCCTACAATGAGCAGTTCTTC.